The sequence of this T cell receptor (beta chain) was determined in a study of graft-versus-host responses after intestinal transplantation. Libraries were prepared by immunoSEQ multiplex PCR; TCRdb keeps only in-frame clonotypes and omits some of them. The table records 25,000 to 30,000 clones, about 80% of them present only once. The V and J ends lost 6 bases and 0 bases respectively, with 14 bases between them. This CDR3 is built from 16 residues. The germline CDR1 and CDR2 sequences are SNHLY and FYNNEI. A word on this clone: No antigen is known for it.

The sample in question was unstimulated CD4+ T cells sorted from spleen or lymph node cells, obtained before intestinal transplant. This receptor was identified in a human donor who received an intestinal transplant. This chain links TRBV2 with TRBJ1-4; perhaps TRBD1 as D (5 bases). In DNA, the CDR3 is TGTGCCAGCAGGGATCTACAGGAGTCAACTAATGAAAAACTGTTTTTT. Translated, it gives CASRDLQESTNEKLFF.